These T cell receptor beta chains were read from a single sample in a study of CD8+ T cells in alopecia areata. Sequencing was performed with immunoSEQ multiplex PCR; in TCRdb, only in-frame clones are kept and a portion is missing. The sample records tens of thousands of clones, 70% to 85% being singletons. The input for sequencing was CD8+ T cells sorted from blood, taken between weeks 44 and 45, from a patient treated with tofacitinib. The source of these receptors is a human donor with alopecia areata. CDR3s include the opening cysteine and the closing phenylalanine or tryptophan. A D gene is named only where the DNA matches it firmly. Expanded clones are given a class, and other clones once, few, many or no size at all.

cdr3_aa cdr3_nt j_call v_call clone_size d_call
CASSLDSYEQYF TGTGCCAGCAGTTTAGACTCCTACGAGCAGTACTTC TRBJ2-7 TRBV6-6 NA NA
CASSYGWGDEQFF TGTGCCAGCAGTTATGGATGGGGCGATGAGCAGTTCTTC TRBJ2-1 TRBV27 NA NA
CASSLGQGNEQYF TGCGCCAGCAGCTTGGGGCAGGGGAACGAGCAGTACTTC TRBJ2-7 TRBV5-1 NA NA
CASSLSRGDSYEQYF TGTGCCAGCAGTTTGTCGCGGGGGGACTCCTACGAGCAGTACTTC TRBJ2-7 TRBV27 few TRBD2
CASSFQETQYF TGTGCCAGCAGCTTCCAAGAGACCCAGTACTTC TRBJ2-5 TRBV11-2 NA NA
CASSDGQGHSYEQYF TGTGCCAGCAGCGACGGACAGGGCCACTCCTACGAGCAGTACTTC TRBJ2-7 TRBV7-9 NA TRBD1
CASSGQHLPNYGYTF TGTGCCAGCAGCGGACAACACCTACCTAACTATGGCTACACCTTC TRBJ1-2 TRBV7-8 NA NA
CASSVRGNQPQHF TGTGCCAGCAGCGTAAGGGGCAATCAGCCCCAGCATTTT TRBJ1-5 TRBV6-5 NA NA
CASMTGANSNQPQHF TGTGCCAGCATGACAGGGGCTAATAGCAATCAGCCCCAGCATTTT TRBJ1-5 TRBV6-6 NA TRBD1
CASSLVAGFTEAFF TGTGCCAGCAGTTTAGTGGCCGGGTTCACTGAAGCTTTCTTT TRBJ1-1 TRBV27 NA NA
CASSSDLNEQFF TGCGCCAGCAGCTCCGACCTAAATGAGCAGTTCTTC TRBJ2-1 TRBV5-1 NA NA
CASSPRTAGYEQFF TGTGCCAGCAGTCCCCGGACTGCCGGATATGAGCAGTTCTTC TRBJ2-1 TRBV6-5 NA NA
CASRSGGTDTQYF TGTGCCAGTAGATCTGGGGGCACAGATACGCAGTATTTT TRBJ2-3 TRBV18 NA NA
CASSTPGTGLGGTEAFF TGTGCCAGCAGCACGCCCGGGACAGGGTTGGGTGGCACTGAAGCTTTCTTT TRBJ1-1 TRBV13 NA TRBD1
CASSLAGELAKNIQYF TGTGCCAGCAGCTTAGCGGGGGAGCTAGCCAAAAACATTCAGTACTTC TRBJ2-4 TRBV7-3 NA TRBD2
CASSTGTEAFF TGTGCCAGCAGTACCGGGACTGAAGCTTTCTTT TRBJ1-1 TRBV28 few NA
CAWSSDLAHGYTF TGTGCCTGGAGTTCAGATCTAGCCCATGGCTACACCTTC TRBJ1-2 TRBV30 NA NA
CASSQRGYTF TGCGCCAGCAGCCAGAGAGGCTACACCTTC TRBJ1-2 TRBV4-1 NA NA
CASSSPTDTYEQYF TGTGCCAGCAGTTCCCCGACAGATACCTACGAGCAGTACTTC TRBJ2-7 TRBV27 NA NA
CASSQEGDSTEAFF TGCGCCAGCAGCCAAGAGGGGGACAGCACTGAAGCTTTCTTT TRBJ1-1 TRBV4-3 NA TRBD1
CASSLFTLRGTYEQYF TGTGCCAGCAGCTTATTTACATTACGCGGCACCTACGAGCAGTACTTC TRBJ2-7 TRBV7-8 once NA
CAWSRSVRPYEQYF TGTGCCTGGAGTAGAAGCGTGAGACCTTACGAGCAGTACTTC TRBJ2-7 TRBV30 NA NA
CASSPGQGPYEQYF TGTGCCAGCAGCCCCGGACAGGGCCCCTACGAGCAGTACTTC TRBJ2-7 TRBV7-2 once TRBD1
CATSAQGGLNTEAFF TGTGCCACCAGCGCTCAGGGTGGGCTGAACACTGAAGCTTTCTTT TRBJ1-1 TRBV15 NA NA
CASSLKGGYEQYF TGTGCCAGCAGCTTGAAGGGGGGGTACGAGCAGTACTTC TRBJ2-7 TRBV5-6 few NA
CSVGASSYEQYF TGCAGCGTTGGGGCCAGCTCCTACGAGCAGTACTTC TRBJ2-7 TRBV29-1 NA NA
CASSYSTFSTYEQYF TGTGCCAGCAGTTACTCGACATTCTCTACCTACGAGCAGTACTTC TRBJ2-7 TRBV6-5 NA NA
CASSIGGELFF TGTGCCAGTAGTATAGGCGGGGAGCTGTTTTTT TRBJ2-2 TRBV19 few NA
CASSSVSGGADGYTF TGCGCCAGCAGCTCGGTTTCGGGGGGCGCGGATGGCTACACCTTC TRBJ1-2 TRBV5-1 NA NA
CASSQESGTGSVYGYTF TGCGCCAGCAGCCAAGAGTCAGGGACAGGGAGTGTATATGGCTACACCTTC TRBJ1-2 TRBV4-3 once TRBD1
CASSVGPGAYEQYF TGTGCCAGCAGCGTAGGCCCTGGGGCCTACGAGCAGTACTTC TRBJ2-7 TRBV13 once NA
CASSETRMNTEAFF TGTGCCAGCAGTGAAACCCGGATGAACACTGAAGCTTTCTTT TRBJ1-1 TRBV2 few NA
CASSFDTDTQYF TGTGCCAGCAGCTTCGACACAGATACGCAGTATTTT TRBJ2-3 TRBV11-2 NA NA
CASSRDEKLFF TGTGCCAGCAGCAGGGATGAAAAACTGTTTTTT TRBJ1-4 TRBV2 NA NA
CASSGIQVEFYNEQFF TGTGCCAGCAGTGGGATTCAGGTAGAATTTTACAATGAGCAGTTCTTC TRBJ2-1 TRBV27 once NA
CASSASGGATDTQYF TGTGCCAGCAGTGCTAGCGGGGGGGCCACAGATACGCAGTATTTT TRBJ2-3 TRBV6-4 NA TRBD2
CASSWTNYNEQFF TGTGCCAGCAGCTGGACTAACTACAATGAGCAGTTCTTC TRBJ2-1 TRBV7-6 NA NA
CSVVNGGYNEQFF TGCAGCGTTGTTAACGGGGGTTACAATGAGCAGTTCTTC TRBJ2-1 TRBV29-1 few NA
CAWSEDRAGYEQYF TGTGCCTGGAGTGAGGACAGAGCTGGGTACGAGCAGTACTTC TRBJ2-7 TRBV30 NA NA
CASSDFKANTEAFF TGTGCCAGCAGTGATTTTAAGGCGAACACTGAAGCTTTCTTT TRBJ1-1 TRBV2 NA NA
CASSFPPSYEQYF TGTGCCAGCAGCTTTCCACCATCCTACGAGCAGTACTTC TRBJ2-7 TRBV7-2 many NA
CAWSVGQGNYEQYF TGTGCCTGGAGTGTGGGACAGGGAAACTACGAGCAGTACTTC TRBJ2-7 TRBV30 NA TRBD1
CSATGSDYGYTF TGCAGCGCGACAGGTTCCGACTATGGCTACACCTTC TRBJ1-2 TRBV29-1 NA NA
CASSLGQGGNQPQHF TGTGCCAGCAGCTTGGGGCAGGGTGGCAATCAGCCCCAGCATTTT TRBJ1-5 TRBV5-6 few NA